Described below is a single T cell receptor (beta chain) sequence and its context. Its antigen is unknown. These data originate in a study of shared clonotypes between healthy human individuals. Findings of the study overall: Memory subsets had estimated richness that was generally smaller than that of naive subsets.

TCRdb's copy holds only in-frame clones and misses some; the assay was immunoSEQ multiplex PCR. Of millions of clones in the sample, over 85% were seen once. CDR3 length: 15 residues. The ends were cut back, 4 bases at V and 0 bases at J, with 14 bases in the middle. Germline lookup yields CDR1 SGDLS and CDR2 YYNGEE. The chain links TRBV9 to TRBJ2-7; D is uncertain. This sequence originates from a man aged 18 to 29 in good health. Some clones in this sample may be carry-over from other donors' samples. Sample: naive CD4+ T cells from PBMCs. Noted subset: CD45RA+ positively selected. CDR3 amino acids: CASSPTVVGSYEQYF. The CDR3 DNA reads TGTGCCAGCAGCCCGACCGTCGTTGGCTCCTACGAGCAGTACTTC.